Listed here is a single T cell receptor (beta chain). Only in-frame clones appear in the TCRdb table, and some are missing; sequencing was by immunoSEQ multiplex PCR. The table shows about 210,000 clones, with roughly 75% occurring only once. The data originate from a study of blood T cell repertoires in COVID-19. Germline loops: CDR1 MGHDK, CDR2 SYGVNS. The CDR3 consists of 15 residues. V was cut by 1 base and J by 6 bases, with 15 bases left in between. The chain joins TRBV25-1 to TRBJ1-2, with D possibly TRBD1 on 6 matching bases. This receptor was taken from an older woman with acute or convalescent COVID-19. Sequencing used peripheral blood. DNA of the CDR3: TGTGCCAGCAGTGAATTGGGGGCAGGGTGGAATGGCTACACCTTC. Translation: CASSELGAGWNGYTF.